These 22 T cell receptor beta chains were all obtained from the same sample, sequenced in a study of control samples from healthy donors and cancer patients. Libraries were prepared by immunoSEQ multiplex PCR; TCRdb keeps only in-frame clonotypes and omits some of them. The sample includes some 150,000 clones, approximately 94% of them seen just once. Sequences were obtained from blood. The receptors here all came from a man in his forties in good health.

This clone was counted once. This rearrangement joins TRBV5-4 to TRBJ1-2; D possibly corresponds to TRBD1 (5 bases). Trimming took off 1 base at V and 8 bases at J, with 15 bases between the two ends. Germline V gene sequence: CDR1 SGHNT, CDR2 YYREEE (reference sequence). This CDR3 is built from 14 residues. The CDR3 loop is CASSLSATGEGYTF. The CDR3 DNA reads as TGTGCCAGCAGCTTGTCTGCAACAGGAGAAGGCTACACCTTC.

As to this clone: At one end the junction does not follow the germline gene, possibly because of a read error. This chain connects TRBV12-5 to TRBJ2-7; D unresolved. CDR3 length: 9 amino acids. The germline gives CDR1 LGHNT, CDR2 FRNRAP. CDR3 protein: CASGLVLWF. The CDR3 nucleotides are TGTGCTAGTGGTTTGGTACTATGGTTC.

This chain uses TRBV10-3 with TRBJ2-7; TRBD1 matches at 10 bases. CDR3 length equals 14 residues. Germline trimming cut 6 bases from V and 5 bases from J; bases unmatched to any gene: 7. The germline gives CDR1 ENHRY, CDR2 SYGVKD. CDR3 nucleotides: TGTGCCATCAGGGGGGGACAGGGGACCAACGAGCAGTACTTC. Its translation: CAIRGGQGTNEQYF.

This chain joins TRBV9 and TRBJ1-1; no reliable D call. This CDR3 has 19 residues. Trimming removed 0 bases at V and 13 bases at J, with 34 bases between. Germline V gene lookup returns CDR1 SGDLS and CDR2 YYNGEE. This CDR3 is CASSVARDKKADGPGSFFF. The CDR3 DNA is TGTGCCAGCAGCGTAGCGAGAGACAAGAAGGCTGATGGACCAGGAAGCTTTTTCTTT. Filled out from reference TRBV9 and TRBJ1-1, the complete variable domain reads DSGVTQTPKHLITATGQRVTLRCSPRSGDLSVYWYQQSLDQGLQFLIQYYNGEERAKGNILERFSAQQFPDLHSELNLSSLELGDSALYFCASSVARDKKADGPGSFFFGQGTRLTVV.

The CDR3 DNA reads as TGCGCCAGCAGCTTGGGGGACAGGGGCTACGAGCAGTACTTC. Residues: CASSLGDRGYEQYF. The chain has TRBV5-1 and TRBJ2-7; TRBD1 matches 10 bases. With V trimmed by 0 bases and J by 3 bases, 0 bases remained unmatched. This CDR3 is built from 14 residues. Germline V gene data show CDR1 as SGHRS and CDR2 as YFSETQ. Full variable domain (outside the CDR3, taken from reference TRBV5-1 and TRBJ2-7): KAGVTQTPRYLIKTRGQQVTLSCSPISGHRSVSWYQQTPGQGLQFLFEYFSETQRNKGNFPGRFSGRQFSNSRSEMNVSTLELGDSALYLCASSLGDRGYEQYFGPGTRLTVT.

The chain carries TRBV5-1 and TRBJ2-1; maybe TRBD2 (6 bases). V lost 4 bases and J 6 bases, leaving 11 bases between the germline ends. CDR3 length: 13 residues. CDR1 and CDR2 from the germline V gene are SGHRS and YFSETQ. CDR3 coding DNA: TGCGCCAGCAGCCTGACTAGTCTCAATGAGCAGTTCTTC. Its translation: CASSLTSLNEQFF.

This chain joins TRBV27 and TRBJ1-1; TRBD1 matches 9 bases. This CDR3 contains 13 residues. CDR1 is MNHEY and CDR2 is SMNVEV in the germline V gene (reference sequence). V trimming: 8 bases; J trimming: 6 bases; junction bases outside the gene matches: 7. CDR3 residues: CASRLQGAAEAFF. DNA for the CDR3: TGTGCCAGCCGCCTACAGGGGGCGGCTGAAGCTTTCTTT.

The CDR3 is CASSYSIEGPEAFF. CDR3 DNA sequence: TGTGCCAGCAGTTACTCGATAGAAGGTCCAGAAGCTTTCTTT. V and J are TRBV6-5 and TRBJ1-1; D remains ambiguous. The CDR3 spans 14 residues. Germline loops: CDR1 MNHEY, CDR2 SVGAGI. Deletions cut 0 bases from V and 8 bases from J, with 13 bases between.

The chain carries TRBV9 and TRBJ2-2; D assignment may be TRBD1 or TRBD2 (5 bases each). Looked up from germline, CDR1 is SGDLS and CDR2 is YYNGEE. The CDR3 consists of 16 residues. V lost 0 bases and J lost 4, with 13 bases in between. CDR3: CASSVVVSGPTGELFF. CDR3 DNA sequence: TGTGCCAGCAGCGTAGTAGTATCGGGGCCCACCGGGGAGCTGTTTTTT. Full variable domain (missing parts from reference TRBV9 and TRBJ2-2): DSGVTQTPKHLITATGQRVTLRCSPRSGDLSVYWYQQSLDQGLQFLIQYYNGEERAKGNILERFSAQQFPDLHSELNLSSLELGDSALYFCASSVVVSGPTGELFFGEGSRLTVL.

Only one count was recorded for this clone. The chain uses TRBV9 and TRBJ1-2; maybe TRBD1 (6 bases). Germline V gene sequence: CDR1 SGDLS, CDR2 YYNGEE. The CDR3 extends over 16 amino acids. V was pared by 4 bases and J by 4 bases, with 20 bases between. In DNA, the CDR3 is TGTGCCAGCAGCTCACAACCCACAGGGAGTATCTATGGCTACACCTTC. This codes for CASSSQPTGSIYGYTF.

The chain recombines TRBV6-2 or TRBV6-3 with TRBJ2-7; D may correspond to TRBD1 or TRBD2 (5 bases each). CDR3 length: 13 residues. CDR1 is MNHEY and CDR2 is SVGEGT in the germline V gene. V shed 6 bases and J shed 2 bases, with 11 bases lying between them. The CDR3 reads CASSIEGTYEQYF. The CDR3 nucleotides are TGTGCCAGCAGCATTGAGGGGACCTACGAGCAGTACTTC.

The rearrangement uses TRBV11-2 and TRBJ1-6; possibly TRBD1 for D (5 bases). This CDR3 comprises 15 residues. V lost 5 bases, J lost 7 bases, and 15 bases lay in between. Germline V gene lookup returns CDR1 SGHAT and CDR2 FQNNGV. CDR3 nucleotides: TGTGCCAGCAGCCCCCTGGCCGGGGGGAATTCACCCCTCCACTTT. It encodes CASSPLAGGNSPLHF.

The chain links TRBV11-2 to TRBJ1-2; no clear D. There are 12 residues in the CDR3. Germline values: CDR1 SGHAT, CDR2 FQNNGV. Trimming shortened V by 0 bases and J by 8 bases, and 7 bases separated the two germline ends. For the CDR3, the DNA is TGTGCCAGCAGCTTAGAAGGTGCCGGCTACACCTTC. Translation gives CASSLEGAGYTF.

The chain couples TRBV28 to TRBJ1-1; 12 nucleotides agree with TRBD1. Germline CDR1 reads MDHEN; CDR2 reads SYDVKM. V lost 8 bases to trimming and J lost 11 bases; unmatched junction nucleotides: 12. The CDR3 is 14 amino acids. The CDR3 DNA reads TGTGCCAGCGGGACAGGGGGCGCCTCGCCCTACGCTTTCTTT. The encoded protein is CASGTGGASPYAFF.

The chain joins TRBV5-4 to TRBJ2-7, with 7 bases matching TRBD1. The V segment lost 0 bases and the J segment 5 bases; nucleotides outside the gene matches: 2. CDR1 is SGHNT, CDR2 YYREEE, per germline (reference sequence). This CDR3 has 13 amino acids. CDR3 loop: CASSLDRGNEQYF. The DNA of the CDR3 is TGTGCCAGCAGCTTGGACAGGGGCAACGAGCAGTACTTC.

V and J are TRBV28 and TRBJ1-2; D remains unclear. V was clipped by 7 bases and J by 7 bases, with 19 bases between them. In germline, CDR1 is MDHEN, CDR2 SYDVKM. The CDR3 length is 14 residues. CDR3 protein: CASTQSHLKGGYTF. The CDR3 nucleotides are TGTGCCAGCACCCAGTCCCACCTGAAGGGTGGCTACACCTTC.

The V and J genes are TRBV14 and TRBJ2-3; tentatively, D is TRBD1 (5 bases). V dropped 2 bases and J dropped 4 bases, with 10 bases sitting between them. The CDR3 spans 14 residues. Germline CDR1 is SGHDN and CDR2 is FVKESK. In nucleotides, the CDR3 is TGTGCCAGCAGCCAATGGCAGGGCCCAGATACGCAGTATTTT. It translates to CASSQWQGPDTQYF.

The chain is built from TRBV6-6 and TRBJ2-7; D not resolved. V lost 5 bases and J 7 bases, leaving 15 bases between the germline ends. The CDR3 has 13 amino acids. Looked up from germline, CDR1 is MNHNY and CDR2 is SVGAGI (reference sequence). CDR3 DNA: TGTGCCAGCAGTGGACGGGTACTGGGGGAGCAGTACTTC. It translates to CASSGRVLGEQYF.

The CDR3 DNA reads TGTGCCAGCAGCGTAGGGATAATAGGCTCCTACAATGAGCAGTTCTTC. Translated: CASSVGIIGSYNEQFF. The chain combines TRBV9 with TRBJ2-1; D uncertain. The CDR3 has 16 amino acids. The germline CDR1 and CDR2 sequences are SGDLS and YYNGEE. V was cut by 0 bases and J by 0 bases, with 10 bases left in between.

This clone has only one observation. The CDR3 nucleotides read TGCGCCAGCAGCTTGGGGCATAAGAACACTGAAGCTTTCTTT. This gives the protein CASSLGHKNTEAFF. The rearrangement links TRBV5-1 to TRBJ1-1, with D hard to call. Deletions cut 0 bases from V and 1 base from J, with 7 bases between. CDR1 and CDR2 (germline): SGHRS, YFSETQ. The CDR3 has 14 amino acids.

The rearrangement links TRBV6-2 or TRBV6-3 to TRBJ1-6, with 7 nucleotides matching TRBD1. The CDR3 spans 15 residues. Looked up from germline, CDR1 is MNHEY and CDR2 is SVGEGT. The V segment lost 6 bases and the J segment 10 bases; nucleotides outside the gene matches: 12. This chain's CDR3 is CASSLPGQTYSPLHF. CDR3 DNA sequence: TGTGCCAGCAGCCTCCCGGGACAGACTTACTCACCCCTCCACTTT.

The chain is built from TRBV5-1 and TRBJ2-2; D unclear. The CDR3 spans 14 residues. Germline V gives CDR1 SGHRS, CDR2 YFSETQ. V was cut by 7 bases and J by 0 bases, with 10 bases left in between. The CDR3 is CASGEIANTGELFF. DNA of the CDR3: TGCGCCAGCGGCGAGATCGCGAACACCGGGGAGCTGTTTTTT.